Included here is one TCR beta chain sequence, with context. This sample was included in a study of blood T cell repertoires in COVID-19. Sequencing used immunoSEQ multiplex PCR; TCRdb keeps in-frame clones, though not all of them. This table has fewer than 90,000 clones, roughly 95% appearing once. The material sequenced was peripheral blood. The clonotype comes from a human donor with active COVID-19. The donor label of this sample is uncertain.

Here the CDR3 DNA reads TGTGCCATCAGTGGGACTAGCGGAACCTACGAGCAGTACTTC. Encoded protein: CAISGTSGTYEQYF. The gene calls are TRBV10-3 and TRBJ2-7, with TRBD2 matching over 10 bases. The J segment lost 2 bases and the V segment lost 4 bases, leaving 2 bases of the junction unmatched. The CDR3 spans 14 residues. Looked up from germline, CDR1 is ENHRY and CDR2 is SYGVKD.